Below are 27 T cell receptor beta chains sequenced from a single sample in a study of blood T cell repertoires in COVID-19. TCRdb's copy holds only in-frame clones and misses some; the assay was immunoSEQ multiplex PCR. Here the sample spans a few hundred thousand clones, around nine tenths being singletons. Sequenced material: peripheral blood. Receptors originate from a woman in her seventies with active or convalescent COVID-19.

The rearrangement uses TRBV5-6 and TRBJ1-2; 12 nucleotides match TRBD1. Germline V gene sequence: CDR1 SGHDT, CDR2 YYEEEE. Trimming took 4 bases from V and 6 from J; bases not matched to a gene: 7. The length of the CDR3 is 15 residues. CDR3 sequence (DNA): TGTGCCAGCAGCCAAGGGACAGGGGGCATCGATGGCTACACCTTC. Amino acids: CASSQGTGGIDGYTF. The full variable domain, completed using reference TRBV5-6 and TRBJ1-2, is DAGVTQSPTHLIKTRGQQVTLRCSPKSGHDTVSWYQQALGQGPQFIFQYYEEEERQRGNFPDRFSGHQFPNYSSELNVNALLLGDSALYLCASSQGTGGIDGYTFGSGTRLTVV.

The chain couples TRBV18 to TRBJ1-1, with a weak D call TRBD1 (5 bases). Germline V lookup: CDR1 KGHSH, CDR2 LQKENI. V was trimmed by 3 bases and J by 4 bases, leaving 24 bases between them. The CDR3 is 18 amino acids. The CDR3 sequence: CASSPIDRLGGSITEAFF. The CDR3 DNA sequence: TGTGCCAGCTCACCGATCGATAGGTTGGGGGGATCGATCACTGAAGCTTTCTTT.

V is TRBV18 and J is TRBJ1-5, with D possibly being TRBD1 (6 bases). Germline CDR1 reads KGHSH; CDR2 reads LQKENI. This CDR3 has 15 amino acids. V lost 1 base to trimming and J lost 7 bases, with 14 bases between them. The CDR3 sequence: CASSPRGRGEQPQHF. CDR3 DNA: TGTGCCAGCTCACCACGGGGCAGGGGAGAACAGCCCCAGCATTTT.

The rearrangement links TRBV6-2 or TRBV6-3 to TRBJ2-7, with TRBD1 matching 11 bases. The CDR3 loop spans 14 amino acids. Germline V gives CDR1 MNHEY, CDR2 SVGEGT. V trimming: 6 bases; J trimming: 2 bases; junction bases outside the gene matches: 3. CDR3 region: CASSRDRGAYEQYF. For the CDR3, the DNA is TGTGCCAGCAGCCGGGACAGGGGGGCCTACGAGCAGTACTTC.

The table lists this clone with a few counts. V and J are TRBV10-3 and TRBJ2-7, with unresolved D. This CDR3 region has 12 residues. V shed 8 bases and J shed 0 bases, with 8 bases lying between them. Per the germline V gene, CDR1 is ENHRY and CDR2 is SYGVKD. CDR3 nucleotides: TGTGCCATCGCGGATTACTCCTACGAGCAGTACTTC. Its protein product is CAIADYSYEQYF.

The chain combines TRBV5-1 with TRBJ1-1, with 9 bases matching TRBD1. This CDR3 contains 14 residues. Germline-derived CDR1 and CDR2 are SGHRS and YFSETQ. V gave up 4 bases and J gave up 5 bases; unmatched junction bases: 6. The CDR3 DNA reads as TGCGCCAGCAGCGTGGACAGGGGTGGAACTGAAGCTTTCTTT. This translates into CASSVDRGGTEAFF.

This clone was observed once. The chain combines TRBV7-9 with TRBJ1-1, with D perhaps TRBD1 (5 bases). CDR3 length equals 13 residues. V was clipped by 8 bases and J by 1 base, with 11 bases between them. Germline V gives CDR1 SEHNR, CDR2 FQNEAQ (reference sequence). The CDR3 coding sequence is TGTGCCAGCGACTGGGGGGGGAACACTGAAGCTTTCTTT. As protein: CASDWGGNTEAFF. Using reference TRBV7-9 and TRBJ1-1 for the parts outside the CDR3, the full variable domain is DTGVSQNPRHKITKRGQNVTFRCDPISEHNRLYWYRQTLGQGPEFLTYFQNEAQLEKSRLLSDRFSAERPKGSFSTLEIQRTEQGDSAMYLCASDWGGNTEAFFGQGTRLTVV.

J is TRBJ2-3 and V is TRBV2, with D unclear. This CDR3 has 11 residues. Germline values: CDR1 SNHLY, CDR2 FYNNEI. V lost 8 bases to trimming and J lost 2 bases, with 5 bases between them. The DNA for the CDR3 is TGTGCCAGCCCCCACACAGATACGCAGTATTTT. The encoded protein is CASPHTDTQYF. Together with reference TRBV2 and TRBJ2-3, the CDR3 gives the full variable domain: EPEVTQTPSHQVTQMGQEVILRCVPISNHLYFYWYRQILGQKVEFLVSFYNNEISEKSEIFDDQFSVERPDGSNFTLKIRSTKLEDSAMYFCASPHTDTQYFGPGTRLTVL.

The chain recombines TRBV7-9 with TRBJ1-5; D is perhaps TRBD1 (5 bases). V was trimmed by 5 bases and J by 1 base, leaving 9 bases between them. This CDR3 contains 14 residues. Germline V CDR1 and CDR2: SEHNR, FQNEAQ (reference sequence). The CDR3 sequence is CASSPRQSNQPQHF. The CDR3 DNA sequence: TGTGCCAGCAGCCCCCGACAGAGCAATCAGCCCCAGCATTTT.

The rearrangement uses TRBV19 and TRBJ1-1; D is perhaps TRBD1 (5 bases). V was trimmed by 3 bases and J by 1 base, leaving 9 bases between them. The V gene's germline CDR1 is LNHDA and CDR2 SQIVND (reference sequence). This CDR3 has 14 residues. The CDR3 nucleotides are TGTGCCAGTAGTATGAGTAGGGGGAACACTGAAGCTTTCTTT. Its translation: CASSMSRGNTEAFF.

The chain carries TRBV7-2 and TRBJ2-5, with unresolved D. In germline, CDR1 is SGHTA, CDR2 FQGNSA. This CDR3 comprises 11 residues. Trimming took off 5 bases at V and 2 bases at J, with 3 bases between the two ends. This CDR3 reads CASSRQETQYF. DNA of the CDR3: TGTGCCAGCAGCCGTCAAGAGACCCAGTACTTC.

The table lists this clone with a count of one. This chain uses TRBV7-9 with TRBJ2-2; a weak D match, TRBD1 (5 bases). Trimming took off 1 base at V and 2 bases at J, with 11 bases between the two ends. The CDR3 has 16 residues. Germline V gene data show CDR1 as SEHNR and CDR2 as FQNEAQ (reference sequence). In DNA form, the CDR3 reads TGTGCCAGCAGCTTAGTAAGGACACTTAACACCGGGGAGCTGTTTTTT. This codes for CASSLVRTLNTGELFF.

The J gene is TRBJ2-7, the V gene TRBV7-2; the D gene is possibly TRBD1 (8 bases). Germline lookup yields CDR1 SGHTA and CDR2 FQGNSA. Trimming cost V 3 bases and J 5 bases, with 20 bases left between them. The CDR3 spans 16 residues. For the CDR3, the DNA is TGTGCCAGCAGCTTTCGGGGGGACAGGCTTGGAGACGAGCAGTACTTC. This codes for CASSFRGDRLGDEQYF. Combining the CDR3 with reference TRBV7-2 and TRBJ2-7 gives the whole variable domain GAGVSQSPSNKVTEKGKDVELRCDPISGHTALYWYRQSLGQGLEFLIYFQGNSAPDKSGLPSDRFSAERTGGSVSTLTIQRTQQEDSAVYLCASSFRGDRLGDEQYFGPGTRLTVT.

The rearrangement uses TRBV6-2 or TRBV6-3 and TRBJ1-1; D is unclear. CDR3 length: 11 amino acids. Trimming cost V 4 bases and J 4 bases, with 4 bases left between them. Looked up from germline, CDR1 is MNHEY and CDR2 is SVGEGT. The CDR3 DNA reads as TGTGCCAGCAGTTGTAGCACTGAAGCTTTCTTT. Amino acids: CASSCSTEAFF.

The chain carries TRBV6-5 and TRBJ1-6; 9 bases are shared with TRBD1. Trimming at V came to 7 bases and at J to 7 bases, leaving 8 bases not matched to a gene. This CDR3 has 15 residues. CDR1 and CDR2 (germline): MNHEY, SVGAGI. The CDR3 spells CASTPYGTGNSPLHF. The CDR3 bases are TGTGCCAGCACTCCATATGGGACAGGGAATTCACCCCTCCACTTT.

This rearrangement joins TRBV9 to TRBJ1-1; a possible D gene is TRBD1 (6 bases). Between the trimmed V and J ends, which lost 7 bases and 0 bases, there was a span of 10 bases. The CDR3 is 13 residues long. From germline, CDR1 is SGDLS and CDR2 YYNGEE. The CDR3 loop reads CASQGHLNTEAFF. CDR3 bases: TGTGCCAGCCAGGGGCATCTGAACACTGAAGCTTTCTTT.

In this sample, this clone turned up once. The chain links TRBV4-3 to TRBJ1-1, with D possibly matching TRBD1 (6 bases). The V end lost 1 base, the J end lost 0 bases, and 9 bases lay between the germline ends. There are 15 residues in the CDR3. The germline gives CDR1 LGHNA, CDR2 YSLEER. This CDR3 is CASSQAAGVNTEAFF. DNA of the CDR3: TGCGCCAGCAGCCAAGCGGCAGGGGTGAACACTGAAGCTTTCTTT.

The V call is TRBV4-3, the J call TRBJ1-2; weak D call: TRBD1 (5 bases). Trimming stripped 2 bases from V and 5 bases from J, with 15 bases between. Germline CDR1 LGHNA, CDR2 YSLEER. There are 15 residues in the CDR3. For the CDR3, the DNA is TGCGCCAGCAGCCAAAGTCCGGGGGATCGTTATGGCTACACCTTC. It encodes CASSQSPGDRYGYTF.

This clone turned up a few times. Here the CDR3 reads CASSQADGVDGYTF. The CDR3 nucleotides are TGTGCCAGCAGCCAAGCAGACGGGGTGGATGGCTACACCTTC. This chain joins TRBV3-1 (or the pseudogene TRBV3-2) and TRBJ1-2, with no clear D. Trimming took off 1 base at V and 6 bases at J, with 12 bases between the two ends. This CDR3 is built from 14 residues. Per the germline V gene, CDR1 is LGHDT and CDR2 is YNNKEL (reference sequence).

The V call is TRBV12-5, the J call TRBJ2-2, with TRBD2 matching 11 bases. CDR1 and CDR2 from the germline V gene are LGHNT and FRNRAP. The CDR3 length is 20 residues. The V gene end was trimmed by 5 bases and the J gene end by 5 bases; junction bases not matched to a gene: 19. CDR3 protein: CASGTQLAGAPRWETGELFF. The CDR3 DNA sequence: TGTGCTAGTGGTACCCAACTAGCGGGGGCTCCCCGATGGGAAACCGGGGAGCTGTTTTTT.

The V call is TRBV3-1 (or the pseudogene TRBV3-2), the J call TRBJ1-4; D remains unclear. This CDR3 has 16 amino acids. CDR1 and CDR2 from the germline V gene are LGHDT and YNNKEL (reference sequence). With 4 bases removed from V and 5 bases from J, the gap between germline ends came to 17 bases. The CDR3 loop is CASSLQDSGGNEKLFF. In DNA form, the CDR3 reads TGTGCCAGCAGCCTACAAGATAGCGGCGGGAATGAAAAACTGTTTTTT.

A note on this clone: At one end the junction does not follow the germline gene, possibly because of a read error. The V gene is TRBV9, the J gene TRBJ1-6; 7 nucleotides agree with TRBD1. Germline assignment: CDR1 SGDLS and CDR2 YYNGEE. The CDR3 loop spans 17 amino acids. The chain's CDR3 is CASSVAPEGAYSSPLHF. CDR3 in DNA: TGTGCCAGCAGCGTAGCCCCGGAGGGGGCGTATAGTTCACCCCTCCACTTT.

The chain recombines TRBV5-1 with TRBJ1-2; D may be TRBD1 (5 bases). Trimming took off 5 bases at V and 6 bases at J, with 14 bases between the two ends. Germline CDR1 is SGHRS and CDR2 is YFSETQ. The CDR3 sequence is 13 residues long. The DNA of the CDR3 is TGCGCCAGCAGTTTGACAGTAGATGATGGCTACACCTTC. As protein: CASSLTVDDGYTF.

The chain is built from TRBV6-5 and TRBJ2-5; 9 nucleotides line up with TRBD1. Germline CDR1 reads MNHEY; CDR2 reads SVGAGI. The CDR3 is 16 residues long. V shed 0 bases and J 5 bases; nucleotides not matched to a gene: 7. CDR3 bases: TGTGCCAGCAGTTACTCAACCGGGACAGGGCAGGAGACCCAGTACTTC. Encoded protein: CASSYSTGTGQETQYF.

The chain joins TRBV5-4 to TRBJ2-1; TRBD2 might be the D (5 bases). V was shortened by 4 bases and J by 7 bases, with 12 bases between the two germline ends. This CDR3 region has 13 residues. Germline V gene sequence: CDR1 SGHNT, CDR2 YYREEE (reference sequence). CDR3 sequence reads: CASSRWRGNEQFF. CDR3 in DNA: TGTGCCAGCAGCCGATGGAGAGGGAATGAGCAGTTCTTC. Looking up the rest from reference TRBV5-4 and TRBJ2-1 gives the full variable domain: ETGVTQSPTHLIKTRGQQVTLRCSSQSGHNTVSWYQQALGQGPQFIFQYYREEENGRGNFPPRFSGLQFPNYSSELNVNALELDDSALYLCASSRWRGNEQFFGPGTRLTVL.

This chain uses TRBV5-4 with TRBJ1-2, with D possibly TRBD1 on 6 matching bases. With 2 bases removed from V and 6 bases from J, the gap between germline ends came to 20 bases. Looked up from germline, CDR1 is SGHNT and CDR2 is YYREEE (reference sequence). This CDR3 region has 16 residues. CDR3 in DNA: TGTGCCAGCAGCTTACCTACAGGGAGGGTGGTGGATGGCTACACCTTC. This translates into CASSLPTGRVVDGYTF.

The V and J genes are TRBV19 and TRBJ1-2, with a possible D match to TRBD1 (5 bases). This CDR3 region has 14 residues. Germline V gene sequence: CDR1 LNHDA, CDR2 SQIVND (reference sequence). Deletions cut 3 bases from V and 2 bases from J, with 10 bases between. CDR3: CASSITGPNYGYTF. The CDR3 DNA sequence: TGTGCCAGTAGTATCACAGGACCCAACTATGGCTACACCTTC.